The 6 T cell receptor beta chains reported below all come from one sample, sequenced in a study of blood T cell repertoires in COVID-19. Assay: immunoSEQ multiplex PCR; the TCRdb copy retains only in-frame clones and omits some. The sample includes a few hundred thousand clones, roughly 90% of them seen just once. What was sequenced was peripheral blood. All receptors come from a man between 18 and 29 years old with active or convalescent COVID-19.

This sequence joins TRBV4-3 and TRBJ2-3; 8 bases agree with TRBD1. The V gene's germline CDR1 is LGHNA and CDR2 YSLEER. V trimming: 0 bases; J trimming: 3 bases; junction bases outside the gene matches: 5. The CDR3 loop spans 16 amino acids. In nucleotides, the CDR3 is TGCGCCAGCAGCCAAGATGGTCGGACAGGGACAGATACGCAGTATTTT. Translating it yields CASSQDGRTGTDTQYF.

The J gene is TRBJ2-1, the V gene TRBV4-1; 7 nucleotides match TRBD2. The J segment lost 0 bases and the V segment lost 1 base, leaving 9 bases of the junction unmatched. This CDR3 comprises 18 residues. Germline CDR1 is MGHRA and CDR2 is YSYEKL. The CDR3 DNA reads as TGCGCCAGCAGCCAAGGAACGGCGGGGGTACACTCCTACAATGAGCAGTTCTTC. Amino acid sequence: CASSQGTAGVHSYNEQFF.

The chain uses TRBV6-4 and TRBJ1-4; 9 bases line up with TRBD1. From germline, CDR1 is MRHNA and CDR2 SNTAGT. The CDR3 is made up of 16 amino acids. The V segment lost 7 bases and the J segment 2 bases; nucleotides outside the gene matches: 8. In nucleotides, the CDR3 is TGTGCCAGCACCCCGCTACAGGGGGCTACTAATGAAAAACTGTTTTTT. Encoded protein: CASTPLQGATNEKLFF.

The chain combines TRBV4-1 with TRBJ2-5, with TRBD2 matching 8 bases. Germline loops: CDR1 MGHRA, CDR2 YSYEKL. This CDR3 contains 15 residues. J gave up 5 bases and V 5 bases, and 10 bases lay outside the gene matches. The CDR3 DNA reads TGCGCCAGCAGCATGTTCGGGGGGGCCGGTGAGACCCAGTACTTC. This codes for CASSMFGGAGETQYF.

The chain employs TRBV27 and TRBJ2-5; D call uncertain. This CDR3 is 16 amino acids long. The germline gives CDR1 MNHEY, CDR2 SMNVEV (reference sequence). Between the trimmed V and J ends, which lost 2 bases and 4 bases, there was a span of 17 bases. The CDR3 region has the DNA TGTGCCAGCAGTTTAAGACACCCAACCCTCGGAGAGACCCAGTACTTC. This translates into CASSLRHPTLGETQYF.

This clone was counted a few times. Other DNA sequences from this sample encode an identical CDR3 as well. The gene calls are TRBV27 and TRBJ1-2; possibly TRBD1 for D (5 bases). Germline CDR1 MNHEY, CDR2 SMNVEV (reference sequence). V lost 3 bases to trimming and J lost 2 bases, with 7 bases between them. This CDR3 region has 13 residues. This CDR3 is CASSFGGNYGYTF. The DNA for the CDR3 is TGTGCCAGCAGTTTCGGGGGGAACTATGGCTACACCTTC.